One TCR beta chain is described in this entry. The data belong to a study of OX40 agonist ivuxolimab in advanced cancers. The length of the CDR3 is 16 residues. Germline-derived CDR1 and CDR2 are MNHEY and SMNVEV (reference sequence). V dropped 1 base and J dropped 1; count of bases not matched to a gene: 5. Generated by immunoSEQ multiplex PCR, the TCRdb table keeps only in-frame clones and is missing some. The sample has tens of thousands of clones; approximately 90% are singletons. The source was CD4+ or CD8+ T cells sorted from blood, collected in a trial of the OX40 agonist ivuxolimab. The J gene is TRBJ2-3, the V gene TRBV27, with 7 bases that match TRBD2. The sequence was obtained from an adult with an advanced solid tumor such as melanoma, head and neck, liver or kidney cancer. The CDR3 protein is CASSLYTSGGTDTQYF. CDR3 coding DNA: TGTGCCAGCAGTTTATATACCAGCGGGGGCACAGATACGCAGTATTTT.